The clone carrying this T cell receptor beta chain was detected a few times. The antigen is not known. The data originate from a study of CD8 T cells in ankylosing spondylitis. Study findings and constraints: The study looked at matched synovial fluid samples from ankylosing spondylitis patients. Disease-linked clones were reported to be significantly enriched there.

For TCR beta, libraries came from quantitative 5'-RACE with molecular barcodes. TCRdb redid the calling of the 5' RACE reads with MiXCR, one entry per CDR3 protein. The sample lists about 250,000 distinct CDR3 sequences; over 30% were seen once. The sample comprised blood, either unsorted or a sorted T cell fraction (not recorded which). This receptor was identified in a male donor with ankylosing spondylitis or in good health (not recorded which).

CDR3 DNA sequence: TGTGCCAGCAGTCGCCGGAGGGCGGGGGGTGGCTACGAGCAGTACTTC. Translating gives CASSRRRAGGGYEQYF. The chain is built from TRBV28 and TRBJ2-7; 8 positions agree with TRBD2. After removal of 5 bases from V and 3 bases from J, the junction contained 12 bases not matched to a gene. CDR1 MDHEN and CDR2 SYDVKM come from the germline V gene. This CDR3 contains 16 residues.